The next 10 T cell receptor beta chains were all read from a single sample in a study of T cell responses to AZD1222 COVID-19 vaccine. Data came from immunoSEQ multiplex PCR; TCRdb stores just in-frame clones and leaves some out. The profile shows roughly 40,000 clones, over 75% of them singletons. The sample here was peripheral blood, taken 28 days after the second dose of the MenACWY control vaccine. The receptors come from an adult who received the MenACWY meningococcal vaccine as a control.

V and J are TRBV5-1 and TRBJ2-7, with 15 positions matching TRBD2. With 4 bases clipped from V and 3 bases from J, the junction kept 5 bases outside the gene matches. Germline CDR1 and CDR2: SGHRS and YFSETQ. This CDR3 comprises 16 residues. The CDR3 DNA sequence: TGCGCCAGCAGCCCATCGGGACTAGCGGGGGGCTACGAGCAGTACTTC. Its protein product is CASSPSGLAGGYEQYF.

This chain uses TRBV6-5 with TRBJ2-3, with unresolved D. This CDR3 has 12 amino acids. V lost 7 bases and J lost 2, with 7 bases in between. Germline V lookup: CDR1 MNHEY, CDR2 SVGAGI. CDR3 DNA sequence: TGTGCCAGCACCGACCCCACAGATACGCAGTATTTT. This encodes CASTDPTDTQYF.

This chain connects TRBV7-9 to TRBJ2-7; unclear D gene. Trimming removed 5 bases from V and 3 bases from J, with 8 bases in between. The length of the CDR3 is 12 residues. Germline CDR1 SEHNR, CDR2 FQNEAQ (reference sequence). The CDR3 DNA follows: TGTGCCAGCAGCCAGACCCTCTACGAGCAGTACTTC. This encodes CASSQTLYEQYF.

The J gene is TRBJ2-7, the V gene TRBV4-1; 8 nucleotides agree with TRBD2. Germline lookup yields CDR1 MGHRA and CDR2 YSYEKL. This CDR3 is 16 amino acids long. Trimming at V came to 0 bases and at J to 2 bases, leaving 6 bases not matched to a gene. The CDR3 loop is CASSQEPSGSPYEQYF. The DNA for the CDR3 is TGCGCCAGCAGCCAAGAACCCAGCGGGAGCCCCTACGAGCAGTACTTC.

The chain employs TRBV19 and TRBJ2-3, with D uncertain. The V and J ends lost 2 bases and 2 bases respectively, with 11 bases between them. The CDR3 totals 15 residues. Germline V gene data show CDR1 as LNHDA and CDR2 as SQIVND (reference sequence). CDR3 region: CASSITVLTTDTQYF. Here the CDR3 DNA reads TGTGCCAGTAGTATAACTGTACTCACCACAGATACGCAGTATTTT.

This chain links TRBV29-1 with TRBJ2-2; 7 nucleotides match TRBD1. V dropped 7 bases and J dropped 0; count of bases not matched to a gene: 17. The CDR3 is 18 amino acids. The germline V gene has CDR1 SQVTM and CDR2 ANQGSEA. The CDR3 is CSARTGAALPSNTGELFF. CDR3 nucleotides: TGCAGCGCCAGGACAGGAGCTGCCTTGCCGTCGAACACCGGGGAGCTGTTTTTT.

This chain joins TRBV27 and TRBJ1-1; 8 positions agree with TRBD1. Germline V gene data show CDR1 as MNHEY and CDR2 as SMNVEV (reference sequence). The junction had 11 bases not matched to a gene; V was cut back by 6 bases and J by 5 bases. This CDR3 has 15 amino acids. The CDR3 region has the DNA TGTGCCAGCAGCCCTCGTACAGGGGGTGAGACTGAAGCTTTCTTT. Encoded protein: CASSPRTGGETEAFF.

The gene calls are TRBV3-1 (or the pseudogene TRBV3-2) and TRBJ2-2; D is unclear. Germline V gene data show CDR1 as LGHDT and CDR2 as YNNKEL (reference sequence). Deletions cut 2 bases from V and 5 bases from J, with 6 bases between. The CDR3 covers 13 residues. The CDR3 loop is CASSQLGTGELFF. DNA for the CDR3: TGTGCCAGCAGCCAATTGGGGACCGGGGAGCTGTTTTTT.

The chain employs TRBV6-2 or TRBV6-3 and TRBJ1-5, with a weak D call TRBD1 (5 bases). This CDR3 has 15 residues. The V end was cut by 4 bases, the J end by 1 base, with 11 bases between. Germline CDR1 MNHEY, CDR2 SVGEGT. The CDR3 nucleotides read TGTGCCAGCAGTTCTTTGGGGGGAAGCAATCAGCCCCAGCATTTT. Protein: CASSSLGGSNQPQHF.

The chain joins TRBV28 to TRBJ2-2; either TRBD1 or TRBD2 may fit D (7 bases each). The V end lost 7 bases, the J end lost 1 base, and 19 bases lay between the germline ends. CDR3 length equals 17 residues. Per germline, CDR1 MDHEN and CDR2 SYDVKM. The DNA of the CDR3 is TGTGCCAGCACCCCTCCAGGGGGGGGGATGAACACCGGGGAGCTGTTTTTT. Translation: CASTPPGGGMNTGELFF.